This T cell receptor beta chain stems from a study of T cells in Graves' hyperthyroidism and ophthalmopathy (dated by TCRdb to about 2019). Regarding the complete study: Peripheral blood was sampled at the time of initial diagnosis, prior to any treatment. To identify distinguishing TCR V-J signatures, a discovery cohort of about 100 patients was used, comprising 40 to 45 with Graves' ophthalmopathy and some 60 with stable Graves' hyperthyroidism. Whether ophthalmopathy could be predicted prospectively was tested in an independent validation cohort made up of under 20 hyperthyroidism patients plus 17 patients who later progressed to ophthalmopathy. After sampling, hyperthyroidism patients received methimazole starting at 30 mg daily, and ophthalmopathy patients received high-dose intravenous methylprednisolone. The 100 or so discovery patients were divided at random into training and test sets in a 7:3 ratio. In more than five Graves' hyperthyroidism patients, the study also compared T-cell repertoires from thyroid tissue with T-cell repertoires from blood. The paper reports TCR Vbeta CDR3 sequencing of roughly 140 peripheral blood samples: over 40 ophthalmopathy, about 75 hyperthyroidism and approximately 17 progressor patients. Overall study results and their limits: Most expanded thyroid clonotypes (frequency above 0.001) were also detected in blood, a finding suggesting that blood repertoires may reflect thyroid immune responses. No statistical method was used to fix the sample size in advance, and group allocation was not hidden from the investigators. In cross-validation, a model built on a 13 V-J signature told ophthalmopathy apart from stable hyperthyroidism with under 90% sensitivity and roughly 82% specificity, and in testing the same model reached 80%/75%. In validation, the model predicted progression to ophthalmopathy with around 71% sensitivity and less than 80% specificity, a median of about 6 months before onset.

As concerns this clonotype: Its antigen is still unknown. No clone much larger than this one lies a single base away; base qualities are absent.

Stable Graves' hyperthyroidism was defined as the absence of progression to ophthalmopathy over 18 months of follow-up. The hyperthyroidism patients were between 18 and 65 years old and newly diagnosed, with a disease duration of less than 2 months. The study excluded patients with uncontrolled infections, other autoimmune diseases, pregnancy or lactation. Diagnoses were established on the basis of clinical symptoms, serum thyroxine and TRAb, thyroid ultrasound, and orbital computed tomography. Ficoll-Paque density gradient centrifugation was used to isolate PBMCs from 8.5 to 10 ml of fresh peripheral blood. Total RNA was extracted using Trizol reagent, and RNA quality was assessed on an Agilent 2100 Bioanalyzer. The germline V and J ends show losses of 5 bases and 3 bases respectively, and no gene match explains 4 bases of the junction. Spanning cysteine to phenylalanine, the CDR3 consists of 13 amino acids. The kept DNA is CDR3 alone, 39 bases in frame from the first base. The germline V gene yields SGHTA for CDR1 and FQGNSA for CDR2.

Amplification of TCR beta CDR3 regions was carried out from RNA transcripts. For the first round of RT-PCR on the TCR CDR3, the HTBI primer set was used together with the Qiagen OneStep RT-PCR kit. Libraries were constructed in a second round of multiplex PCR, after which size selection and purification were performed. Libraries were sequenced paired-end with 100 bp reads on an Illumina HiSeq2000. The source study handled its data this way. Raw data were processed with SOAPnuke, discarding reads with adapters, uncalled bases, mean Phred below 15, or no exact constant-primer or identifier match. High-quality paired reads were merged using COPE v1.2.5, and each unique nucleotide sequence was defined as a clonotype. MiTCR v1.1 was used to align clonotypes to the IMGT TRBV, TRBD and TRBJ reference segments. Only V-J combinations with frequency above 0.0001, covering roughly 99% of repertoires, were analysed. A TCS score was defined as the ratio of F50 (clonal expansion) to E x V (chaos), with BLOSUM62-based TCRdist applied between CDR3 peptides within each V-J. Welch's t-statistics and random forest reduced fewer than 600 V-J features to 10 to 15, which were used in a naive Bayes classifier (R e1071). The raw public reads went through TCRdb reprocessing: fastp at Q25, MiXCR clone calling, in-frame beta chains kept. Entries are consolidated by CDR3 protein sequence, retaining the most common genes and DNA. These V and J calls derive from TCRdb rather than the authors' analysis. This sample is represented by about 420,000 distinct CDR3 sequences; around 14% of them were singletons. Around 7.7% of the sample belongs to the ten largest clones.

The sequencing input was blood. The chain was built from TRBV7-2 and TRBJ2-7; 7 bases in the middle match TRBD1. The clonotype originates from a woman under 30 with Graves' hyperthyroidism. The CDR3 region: CASSPYRGYEQYF. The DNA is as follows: TGTGCCAGCAGCCCTTACAGGGGCTACGAGCAGTACTTC.